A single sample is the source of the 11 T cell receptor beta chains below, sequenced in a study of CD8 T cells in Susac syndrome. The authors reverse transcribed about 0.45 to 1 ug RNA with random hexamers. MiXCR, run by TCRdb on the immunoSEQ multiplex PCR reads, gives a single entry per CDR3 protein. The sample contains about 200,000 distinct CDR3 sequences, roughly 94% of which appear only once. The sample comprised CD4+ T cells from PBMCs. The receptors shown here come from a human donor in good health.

The CDR3 is CASSDLRTGTSALHF. CDR3 in DNA: TGTGCCAGCTCAGACTTAAGGACAGGGACATCGGCCCTCCACTTT. V and J are TRBV18 and TRBJ1-6; 8 positions match TRBD1. Per germline, CDR1 KGHSH and CDR2 LQKENI. There are 15 residues in the CDR3. J was trimmed by 14 bases and V by 5 bases; bases with no gene match: 14.

The CDR3 loop is CASSLEKGRGLLTSYEQYV. In nucleotides, the CDR3 is TGTGCCAGCAGCCTGGAAAAAGGGAGGGGACTTCTGACGTCCTACGAGCAGTACGTC. This rearrangement joins TRBV3-1 to TRBJ2-7; 7 positions agree with TRBD2. CDR3 size: 19 residues. Germline V gene data show CDR1 as LGHDT and CDR2 as YNNKEL (reference sequence). Trimming removed 4 bases from V and 1 base from J; junction bases left unmatched: 19.

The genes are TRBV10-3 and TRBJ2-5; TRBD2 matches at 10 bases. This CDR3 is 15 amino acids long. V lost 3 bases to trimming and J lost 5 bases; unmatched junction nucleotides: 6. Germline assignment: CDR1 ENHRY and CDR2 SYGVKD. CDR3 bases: TGTGCCATCAGTGATAGCGGGGGGACCCTGGAGACCCAGTACTTC. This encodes CAISDSGGTLETQYF.

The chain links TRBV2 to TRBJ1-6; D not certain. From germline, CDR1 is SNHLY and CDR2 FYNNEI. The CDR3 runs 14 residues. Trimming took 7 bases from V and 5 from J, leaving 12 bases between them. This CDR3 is CASNRTPNNSPLHF. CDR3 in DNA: TGTGCCAGCAACCGGACGCCGAATAATTCACCCCTCCACTTT. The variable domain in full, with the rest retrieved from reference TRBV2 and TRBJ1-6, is EPEVTQTPSHQVTQMGQEVILRCVPISNHLYFYWYRQILGQKVEFLVSFYNNEISEKSEIFDDQFSVERPDGSNFTLKIRSTKLEDSAMYFCASNRTPNNSPLHFGNGTRLTVT.

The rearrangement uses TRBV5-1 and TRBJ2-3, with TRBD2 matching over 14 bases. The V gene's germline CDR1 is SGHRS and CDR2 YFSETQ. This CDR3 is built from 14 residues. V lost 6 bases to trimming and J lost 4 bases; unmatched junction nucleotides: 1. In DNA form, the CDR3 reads TGCGCCAGCACGGGACTAGCGGGAGCAGATACGCAGTATTTT. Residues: CASTGLAGADTQYF. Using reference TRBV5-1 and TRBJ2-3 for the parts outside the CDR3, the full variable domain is KAGVTQTPRYLIKTRGQQVTLSCSPISGHRSVSWYQQTPGQGLQFLFEYFSETQRNKGNFPGRFSGRQFSNSRSEMNVSTLELGDSALYLCASTGLAGADTQYFGPGTRLTVL.

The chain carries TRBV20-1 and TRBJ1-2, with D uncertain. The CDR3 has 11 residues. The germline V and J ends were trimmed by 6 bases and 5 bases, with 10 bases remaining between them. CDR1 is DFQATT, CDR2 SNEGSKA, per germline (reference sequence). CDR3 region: CSASTGYGYTF. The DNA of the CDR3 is TGCAGTGCAAGTACTGGATATGGCTACACCTTC.

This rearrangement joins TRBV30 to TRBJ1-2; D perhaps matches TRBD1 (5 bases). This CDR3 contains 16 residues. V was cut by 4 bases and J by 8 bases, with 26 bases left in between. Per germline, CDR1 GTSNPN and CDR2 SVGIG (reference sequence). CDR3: CAWTLEGASWVGGYTF. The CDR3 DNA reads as TGTGCCTGGACCCTAGAAGGGGCCTCGTGGGTGGGCGGCTACACCTTC. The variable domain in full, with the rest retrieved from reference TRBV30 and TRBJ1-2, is SQTIHQWPATLVQPVGSPLSLECTVEGTSNPNLYWYRQAAGRGLQLLFYSVGIGQISSEVPQNLSASRPQDRQFILSSKKLLLSDSGFYLCAWTLEGASWVGGYTFGSGTRLTVV.

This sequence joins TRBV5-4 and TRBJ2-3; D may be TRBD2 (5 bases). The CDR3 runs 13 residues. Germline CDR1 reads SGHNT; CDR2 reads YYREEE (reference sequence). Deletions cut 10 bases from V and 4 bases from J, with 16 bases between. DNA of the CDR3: TGTGCCTCACTTGGTCGGGGAGCAGATACGCAGTATTTT. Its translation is CASLGRGADTQYF.

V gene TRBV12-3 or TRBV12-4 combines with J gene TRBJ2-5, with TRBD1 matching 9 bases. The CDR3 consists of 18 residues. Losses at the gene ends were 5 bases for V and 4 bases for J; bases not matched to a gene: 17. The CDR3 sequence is CASSQQLRQGGLGETQYF. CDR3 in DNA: TGTGCCAGCAGTCAACAGCTGAGACAGGGGGGTTTGGGAGAGACCCAGTACTTC.

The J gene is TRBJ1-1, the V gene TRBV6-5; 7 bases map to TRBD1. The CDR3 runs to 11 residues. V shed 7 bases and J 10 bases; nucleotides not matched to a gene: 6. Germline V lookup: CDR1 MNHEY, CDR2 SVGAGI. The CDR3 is CASTRGQRAFF. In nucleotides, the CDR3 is TGTGCCAGCACCCGGGGACAGAGAGCTTTCTTT.

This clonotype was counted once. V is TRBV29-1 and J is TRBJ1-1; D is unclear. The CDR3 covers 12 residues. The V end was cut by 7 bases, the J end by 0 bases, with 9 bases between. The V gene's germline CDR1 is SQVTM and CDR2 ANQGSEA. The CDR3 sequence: CSASPMNTEAFF. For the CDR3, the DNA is TGCAGCGCCAGCCCCATGAACACTGAAGCTTTCTTT.